The T cell receptor (beta chain) described here comes from a study of cytomegalovirus exposure and HLA in healthy donors. The study, taken as a whole, reports: Researchers reported in a later analysis that a missense DCLRE1C variant was tied to TCR beta V- and J-gene trimming. Accurate predictions that matched the HLA-A and HLA-B alleles of most subjects were reportedly made from TCR beta sequences. Looking again later, the authors saw that most CMV-associated TCR beta chains seemed HLA-restricted.

The PCR contained 60 Vbeta and 13 Jbeta primers. Profiling relied on immunoSEQ multiplex PCR, and the TCRdb table lists in-frame clones only, not all of them. The sample lists 40,000 to 45,000 clones; roughly half were seen once. V dropped 1 base and J dropped 8 bases, with 4 bases sitting between them. CDR1 and CDR2 from the germline V gene are SGHDT and YYEEEE. The CDR3 length is 12 residues. The table lists this clone with a few counts. Its cognate antigen is unknown. Sequencing was carried out using PBMCs. The source is a human donor in good health. The chain carries TRBV5-6 and TRBJ1-6; D not certain. CDR3 sequence: CASSLPDSPLHF. DNA of the CDR3: TGTGCCAGCAGCTTGCCTGATTCACCCCTCCACTTT.